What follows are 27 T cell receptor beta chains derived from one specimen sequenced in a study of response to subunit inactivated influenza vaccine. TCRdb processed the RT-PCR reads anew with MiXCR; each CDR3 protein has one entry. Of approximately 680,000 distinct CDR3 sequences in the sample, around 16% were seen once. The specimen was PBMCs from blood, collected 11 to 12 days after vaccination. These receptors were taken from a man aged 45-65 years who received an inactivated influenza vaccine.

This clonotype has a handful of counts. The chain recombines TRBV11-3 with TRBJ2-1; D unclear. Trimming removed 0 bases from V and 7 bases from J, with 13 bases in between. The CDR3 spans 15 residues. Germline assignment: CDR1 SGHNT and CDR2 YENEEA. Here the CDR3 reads CASSLESGVRNEQFF. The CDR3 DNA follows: TGTGCCAGCAGCTTAGAGTCAGGTGTAAGGAATGAGCAGTTCTTC.

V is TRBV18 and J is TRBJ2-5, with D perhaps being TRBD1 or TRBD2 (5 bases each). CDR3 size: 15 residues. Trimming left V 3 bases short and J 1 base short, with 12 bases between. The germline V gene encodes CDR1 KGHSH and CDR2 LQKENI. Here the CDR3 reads CASSPGVGTQETQYF. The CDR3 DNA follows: TGTGCCAGCTCACCCGGTGTAGGGACCCAAGAGACCCAGTACTTC.

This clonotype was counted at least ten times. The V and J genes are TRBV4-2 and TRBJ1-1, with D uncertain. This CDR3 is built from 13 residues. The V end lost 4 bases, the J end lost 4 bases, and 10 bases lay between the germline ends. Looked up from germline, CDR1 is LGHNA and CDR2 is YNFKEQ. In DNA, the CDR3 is TGTGCCAGCAGCCTACCTGATCGCACTGAAGCTTTCTTT. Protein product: CASSLPDRTEAFF.

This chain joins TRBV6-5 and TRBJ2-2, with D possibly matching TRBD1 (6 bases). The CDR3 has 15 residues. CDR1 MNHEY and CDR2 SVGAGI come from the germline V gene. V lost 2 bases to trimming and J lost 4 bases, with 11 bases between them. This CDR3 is CASSYHTGRTGELFF. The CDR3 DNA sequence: TGTGCCAGCAGTTACCATACAGGGCGCACCGGGGAGCTGTTTTTT.

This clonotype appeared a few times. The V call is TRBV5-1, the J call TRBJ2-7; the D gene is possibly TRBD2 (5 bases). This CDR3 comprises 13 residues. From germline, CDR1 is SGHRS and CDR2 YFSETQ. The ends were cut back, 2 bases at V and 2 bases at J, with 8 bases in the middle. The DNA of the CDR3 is TGCGCCAGCAGCTTCCTAGCAGCCTACGAGCAGTACTTC. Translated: CASSFLAAYEQYF.

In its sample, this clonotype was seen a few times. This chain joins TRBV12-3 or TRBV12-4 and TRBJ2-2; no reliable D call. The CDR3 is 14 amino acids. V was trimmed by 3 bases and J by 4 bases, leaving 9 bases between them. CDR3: CASSLQETTGELFF. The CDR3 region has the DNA TGTGCCAGCAGTTTGCAAGAGACCACCGGGGAGCTGTTTTTT.

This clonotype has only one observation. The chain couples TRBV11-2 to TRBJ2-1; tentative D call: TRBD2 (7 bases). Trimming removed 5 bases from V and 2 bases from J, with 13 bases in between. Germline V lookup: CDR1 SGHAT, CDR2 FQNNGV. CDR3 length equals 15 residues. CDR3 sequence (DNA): TGTGCCAGCAGCATCGGGGGGCTTCCCTACAATGAGCAGTTCTTC. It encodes CASSIGGLPYNEQFF.

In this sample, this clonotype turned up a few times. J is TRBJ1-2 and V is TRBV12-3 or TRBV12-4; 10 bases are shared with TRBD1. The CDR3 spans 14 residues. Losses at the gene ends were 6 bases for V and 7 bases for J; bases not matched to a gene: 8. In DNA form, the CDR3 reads TGTGCCAGCAGCCGAGGACAGGGGGAGGGTGGCTACACCTTC. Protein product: CASSRGQGEGGYTF.

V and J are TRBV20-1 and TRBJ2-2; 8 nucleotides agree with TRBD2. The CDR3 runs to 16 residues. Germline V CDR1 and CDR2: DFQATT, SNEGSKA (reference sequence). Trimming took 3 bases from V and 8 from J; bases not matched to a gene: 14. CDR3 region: CSARGSSGGPGGELFF. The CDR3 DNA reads TGCAGTGCTAGGGGAAGCAGCGGGGGTCCTGGGGGGGAGCTGTTTTTT.

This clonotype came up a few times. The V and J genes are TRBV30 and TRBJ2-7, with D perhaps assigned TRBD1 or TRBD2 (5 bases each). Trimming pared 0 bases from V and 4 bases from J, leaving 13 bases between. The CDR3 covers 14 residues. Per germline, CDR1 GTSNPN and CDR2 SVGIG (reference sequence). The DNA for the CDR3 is TGTGCCTGGAGTGTTGGGACCCCTGGATACGAGCAGTACTTC. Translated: CAWSVGTPGYEQYF.

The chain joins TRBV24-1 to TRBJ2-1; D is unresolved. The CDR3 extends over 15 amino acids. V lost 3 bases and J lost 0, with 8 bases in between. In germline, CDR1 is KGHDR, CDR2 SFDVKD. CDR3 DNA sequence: TGTGCCACCAGTGATCAGTTGAACTCCTACAATGAGCAGTTCTTC. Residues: CATSDQLNSYNEQFF.

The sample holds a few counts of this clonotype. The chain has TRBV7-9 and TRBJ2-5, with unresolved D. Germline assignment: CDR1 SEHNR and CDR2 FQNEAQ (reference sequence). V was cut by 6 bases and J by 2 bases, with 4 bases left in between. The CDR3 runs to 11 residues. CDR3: CASRKQETQYF. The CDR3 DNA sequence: TGTGCCAGCAGAAAGCAAGAGACCCAGTACTTC.

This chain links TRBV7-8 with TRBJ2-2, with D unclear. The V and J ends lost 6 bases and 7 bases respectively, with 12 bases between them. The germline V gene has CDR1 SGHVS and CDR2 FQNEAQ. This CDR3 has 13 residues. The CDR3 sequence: CASSERRVGELFF. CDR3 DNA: TGTGCCAGCAGTGAAAGACGGGTCGGGGAGCTGTTTTTT.

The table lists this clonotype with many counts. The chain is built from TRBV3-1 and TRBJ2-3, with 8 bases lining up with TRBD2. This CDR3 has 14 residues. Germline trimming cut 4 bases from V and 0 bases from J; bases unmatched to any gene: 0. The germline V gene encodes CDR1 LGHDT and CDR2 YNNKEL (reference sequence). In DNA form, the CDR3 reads TGTGCCAGCAGCCCTAGCGGGAGCACAGATACGCAGTATTTT. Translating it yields CASSPSGSTDTQYF.

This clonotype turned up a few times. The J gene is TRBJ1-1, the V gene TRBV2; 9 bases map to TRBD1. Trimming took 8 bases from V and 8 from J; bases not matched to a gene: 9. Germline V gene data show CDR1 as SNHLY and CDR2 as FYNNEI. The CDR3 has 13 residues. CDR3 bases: TGTGCCAGCCACCGGGACAGGGAGTCCGAAGCTTTCTTT. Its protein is CASHRDRESEAFF.

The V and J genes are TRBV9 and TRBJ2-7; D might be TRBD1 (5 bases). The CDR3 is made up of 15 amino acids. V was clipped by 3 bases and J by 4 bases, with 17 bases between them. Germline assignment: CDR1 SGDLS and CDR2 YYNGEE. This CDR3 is CASSAGIALLYEQYF. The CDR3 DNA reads TGTGCCAGCAGCGCAGGGATTGCCCTTCTTTACGAGCAGTACTTC.

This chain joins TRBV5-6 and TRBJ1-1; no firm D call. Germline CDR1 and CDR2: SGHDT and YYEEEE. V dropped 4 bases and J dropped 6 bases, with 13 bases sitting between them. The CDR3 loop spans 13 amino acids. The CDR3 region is CASSQLRAPEAFF. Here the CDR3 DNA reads TGTGCCAGCAGCCAACTCAGAGCCCCTGAAGCTTTCTTT.

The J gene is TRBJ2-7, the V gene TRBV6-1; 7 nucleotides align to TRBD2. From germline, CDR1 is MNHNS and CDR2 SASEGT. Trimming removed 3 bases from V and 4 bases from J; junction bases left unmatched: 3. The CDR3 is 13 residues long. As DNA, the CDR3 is TGTGCCAGCAGTGATGGGGGGGGGTACGAGCAGTACTTC. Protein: CASSDGGGYEQYF.

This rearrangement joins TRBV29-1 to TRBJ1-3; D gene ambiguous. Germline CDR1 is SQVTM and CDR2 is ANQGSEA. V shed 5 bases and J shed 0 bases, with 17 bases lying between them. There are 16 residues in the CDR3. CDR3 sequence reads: CSVKSAGSSSGNTIYF. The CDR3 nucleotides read TGCAGCGTTAAGTCGGCAGGTTCAAGCTCTGGAAACACCATATATTTT.

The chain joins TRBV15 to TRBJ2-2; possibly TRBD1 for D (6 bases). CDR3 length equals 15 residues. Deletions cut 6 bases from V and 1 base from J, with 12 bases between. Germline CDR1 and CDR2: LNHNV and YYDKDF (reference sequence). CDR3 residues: CATRAGTKNTGELFF. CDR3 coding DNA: TGTGCCACCAGGGCTGGGACAAAGAACACCGGGGAGCTGTTTTTT.

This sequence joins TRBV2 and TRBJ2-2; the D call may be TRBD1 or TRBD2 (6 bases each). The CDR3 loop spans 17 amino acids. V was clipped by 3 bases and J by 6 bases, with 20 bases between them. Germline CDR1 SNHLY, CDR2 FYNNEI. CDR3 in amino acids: CASSEWGAKIGPGELFF. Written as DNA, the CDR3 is TGTGCCAGCAGTGAGTGGGGGGCGAAAATAGGTCCCGGGGAGCTGTTTTTT.

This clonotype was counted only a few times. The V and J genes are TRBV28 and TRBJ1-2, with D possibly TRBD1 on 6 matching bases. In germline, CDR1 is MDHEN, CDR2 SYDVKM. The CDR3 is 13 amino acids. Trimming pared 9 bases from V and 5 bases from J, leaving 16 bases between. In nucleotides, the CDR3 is TGTGCCAGTGATAACGGGGGCCGGTATGGCTACACCTTC. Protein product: CASDNGGRYGYTF.

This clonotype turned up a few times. In DNA, the CDR3 is TGCGCCAGCAGCCCGGGACAGATGACATACACAGATACGCAGTATTTT. Its translation: CASSPGQMTYTDTQYF. This chain joins TRBV5-1 and TRBJ2-3, with 7 bases fitting TRBD1. The CDR3 totals 16 residues. With V trimmed by 4 bases and J by 2 bases, 10 bases remained unmatched. From germline, CDR1 is SGHRS and CDR2 YFSETQ.

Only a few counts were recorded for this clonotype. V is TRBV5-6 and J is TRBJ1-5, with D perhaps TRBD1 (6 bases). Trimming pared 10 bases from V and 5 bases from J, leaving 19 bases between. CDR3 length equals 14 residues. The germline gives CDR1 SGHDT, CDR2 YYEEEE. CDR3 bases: TGTGCCGGAACAGGAGGGGGGATTGATCAGCCCCAGCATTTT. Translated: CAGTGGGIDQPQHF.

CDR3 coding DNA: TGTGCCAGCAGTTTATCGGGAGGCGACTTACCCTACGAGCAGTACTTC. It specifies CASSLSGGDLPYEQYF. The chain uses TRBV27 and TRBJ2-7; D might be TRBD2 (6 bases). V shed 0 bases and J shed 2 bases, with 14 bases lying between them. Per germline, CDR1 MNHEY and CDR2 SMNVEV (reference sequence). The CDR3 runs to 16 residues.

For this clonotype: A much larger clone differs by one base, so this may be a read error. For the CDR3, the DNA is TGCAGCGTTGAAGAATTGGGACTAGGCAAAGACATTCAGTACTTC. It specifies CSVEELGLGKDIQYF. V gene TRBV29-1 combines with J gene TRBJ2-4; 8 bases align to TRBD2. Germline CDR1 reads SQVTM; CDR2 reads ANQGSEA. There are 15 residues in the CDR3.

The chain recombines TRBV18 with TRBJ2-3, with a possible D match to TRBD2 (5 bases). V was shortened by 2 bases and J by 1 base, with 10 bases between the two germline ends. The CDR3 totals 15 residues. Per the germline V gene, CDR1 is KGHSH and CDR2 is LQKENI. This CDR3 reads CASSPALGGTDTQYF. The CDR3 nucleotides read TGTGCCAGCTCACCAGCATTGGGAGGCACAGATACGCAGTATTTT. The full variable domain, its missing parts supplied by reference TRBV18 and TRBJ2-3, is NAGVMQNPRHLVRRRGQEARLRCSPMKGHSHVYWYRQLPEEGLKFMVYLQKENIIDESGMPKERFSAEFPKEGPSILRIQQVVRGDSAAYFCASSPALGGTDTQYFGPGTRLTVL.